Detailed here is one T cell receptor beta chain. What it binds is not known. The sample comes from a study of T cells after yellow fever vaccination. Using its own MiXCR run on the 5' RACE reads, TCRdb lists one record per CDR3 protein. The data contain hundreds of thousands of distinct CDR3 sequences, just over 20% of them singletons. The study's findings and limits: Just a small share of clonotypes turned up in the CD4 compartment as well as the CD8 compartment. In post-booster samples, most primary-vaccination clones reappeared (96% CD4, approximately 91% CD8).

This specimen consisted of PBMCs, obtained less than 25 days after the first yellow fever vaccination. The origin of this receptor is a man aged 18 to 29 who received the YFV17D yellow fever vaccine.

CDR3 coding DNA: TGCAGTGCCCGGGCGCCGTATGGCTACACCTTC. Residues: CSARAPYGYTF. The chain links TRBV20-1 to TRBJ1-2, with unresolved D. Trimming left V 6 bases short and J 5 bases short, with 10 bases between. Germline V gives CDR1 DFQATT, CDR2 SNEGSKA (reference sequence). This CDR3 has 11 residues.